The rows below give T cell receptor beta chains drawn from one sample of a study of shared clonotypes between healthy human individuals. TCRdb's copy holds only in-frame clones and misses some; the assay was immunoSEQ multiplex PCR. This sample has millions of clones, with approximately 94% found just once. The source material was naive CD8+ T cells sorted from blood. These receptors were collected from a man aged 18 to 29 in good health. Both conserved end residues are part of each CDR3. The D gene is left open where the match is weak. Size tells how often a clone was seen (once, few, many) or the class of an expanded clone, and some rows leave it out.

j_call | clone_size | d_call | v_call | cdr3_nt | cdr3_aa
TRBJ2-7 | . | . | TRBV5-5 | TGTGCCAGCAGCTTGGGAGGGACTCTTGCCTACGAGCAGTACTTC | CASSLGGTLAYEQYF
TRBJ2-1 | . | TRBD1 | TRBV7-9 | TGTGCCAGCAGCCTGGGACAGGCAGGTGAGCAGTTCTTC | CASSLGQAGEQFF
TRBJ2-5 | . | TRBD2 | TRBV7-8 | TGTGCCAGCAGCCACTTAGCCGTCGCTAGCGGGAGATTCGAAGAGACCCAGTACTTC | CASSHLAVASGRFEETQYF
TRBJ2-5 | . | TRBD2 | TRBV7-9 | TGTGCCAGCACTTGGCGGGAGGAACAGACCCAGTACTTC | CASTWREEQTQYF
TRBJ1-1 | . | . | TRBV6-1 | TGTGCCAGCAGTGAATGGATGGGCAGGAACACTGAAGCTTTCTTT | CASSEWMGRNTEAFF
TRBJ2-3 | . | TRBD2 | TRBV5-4 | TGTGCCAGCAGCTTACCCCCTTGGGGGGAGGGCCGCACAGATACGCAGTATTTT | CASSLPPWGEGRTDTQYF
TRBJ2-5 | once | . | TRBV9 | TGTGCCAGCAGCGTTGAGGTCCTAGGCGGGGCCCAGTACTTC | CASSVEVLGGAQYF
TRBJ1-1 | . | . | TRBV15 | TGTGCCACCAGCAGAGATCTAAGGTATGAGGACACTGAAGCTTTCTTT | CATSRDLRYEDTEAFF
TRBJ2-5 | . | . | TRBV28 | TGTGCCAGCAGTTTTGGGCTGGGCGTAGAAGAGACCCAGTACTTC | CASSFGLGVEETQYF
TRBJ1-6 | . | . | TRBV6-5 | TGTGCCAGCAGTTCCGAGTATAATTCACCCCTCCACTTT | CASSSEYNSPLHF
TRBJ1-2 | . | TRBD1 | TRBV7-2 | TGTGCCAGCAGCACCACGACAGGGGGGAACTATGGCTACACCTTC | CASSTTTGGNYGYTF
TRBJ1-1 | once | . | TRBV9 | TGTGCCAGCAGCGTAGGTGTTATGAATACTGAAGCTTTCTTT | CASSVGVMNTEAFF
TRBJ2-7 | . | TRBD2 | TRBV6-6 | TGTGCCAGCAACCCTACTAGCGCCTCCTACGAGCAGTACTTC | CASNPTSASYEQYF
TRBJ2-1 | . | . | TRBV7-2 | TGTGCCAGCAGCTTAGAGCCCGATGAGCAGTTCTTC | CASSLEPDEQFF
TRBJ2-1 | . | TRBD2 | TRBV4-2 | TGTGCCAGCAGCCAAGATAAGGCTAGCGGGATCTACAATGAGCAGTTCTTC | CASSQDKASGIYNEQFF
TRBJ1-6 | . | TRBD1 | TRBV30 | TGTGCCTGGAGTGGTCTACGTTATTCCGGGACAGAAGCTAATTCACCCCTCCACTTT | CAWSGLRYSGTEANSPLHF
TRBJ1-2 | . | . | TRBV19 | TGTGCCAGTAGTACACAAAATGGCTACACCTTC | CASSTQNGYTF
TRBJ2-5 | . | . | TRBV2 | TGTGCCAGCAGTGCAGGGTGGGAGACCCAGTACTTC | CASSAGWETQYF
TRBJ2-7 | . | TRBD2 | TRBV6-5 | TGTGCCAGCAGTCCACTAGCGGCCCTTTACGAGCAGTACTTC | CASSPLAALYEQYF
TRBJ2-5 | . | . | TRBV7-6 | TGTGCCAGCAGCTTTATGGTAGGGGAGGTGACCCAGTACTTC | CASSFMVGEVTQYF
TRBJ1-4 | . | . | TRBV2 | TGTGCCAGCAGTGAACGGCACCGTGCAACTAATGAAAAACTGTTTTTT | CASSERHRATNEKLFF
TRBJ1-3 | . | . | TRBV4-1 | TGCGCCAGCAGCCAGGTTACAGGGCTTGGAAACACCATATATTTT | CASSQVTGLGNTIYF
TRBJ1-3 | few | TRBD1 | TRBV27 | TGTGCCAGCAGTTTGGGGACAGGGGCTAACTCTGGAAACACCATATATTTT | CASSLGTGANSGNTIYF
TRBJ2-3 | . | TRBD2 | TRBV7-2 | TGTGCCAGCAGCTTAGGTGTGGCTAGCGGGGGACCAGATACGCAGTATTTT | CASSLGVASGGPDTQYF
TRBJ2-1 | . | TRBD2 | TRBV7-8 | TGTGCCAGCAGCTTACTCGGGGGGGCCGGTAATGAGCAGTTCTTC | CASSLLGGAGNEQFF
TRBJ1-4 | . | . | TRBV28 | TGTGCCAGCAGCTTTAATGAAAAACTGTTTTTT | CASSFNEKLFF
TRBJ1-4 | . | . | TRBV28 | TGTGCCAGCAGTTTACTCAGGGGCGACGAAAAACTGTTTTTT | CASSLLRGDEKLFF
TRBJ1-2 | . | . | TRBV19 | TGTGCCAGTAGTATGAGCGTCATCCTGACTACCCAGACTTACTATGGCTACACCTTC | CASSMSVILTTQTYYGYTF
TRBJ2-5 | . | . | TRBV5-5 | TGTGCCAGCAGCTTACTGGGGAGCCAAGAGACCCAGTACTTC | CASSLLGSQETQYF
TRBJ1-5 | . | . | TRBV4-1 | TGCGCCAGCAGCCAAGTTTCCGTTGGGCAGCCCCAGCATTTT | CASSQVSVGQPQHF
TRBJ1-4 | . | TRBD1 | TRBV25-1 | TGTGCCAGCAACCAGGGGGGGCAAGAAAAACTGTTTTTT | CASNQGGQEKLFF
TRBJ2-7 | few | . | TRBV30 | TGTGCCTGGAGTGATGCGGGCAGCTCCTACGAGCAGTACTTC | CAWSDAGSSYEQYF